This T cell receptor (beta chain) was profiled in a study of T cell responses to AZD1222 COVID-19 vaccine. The CDR3 extends over 15 amino acids. V lost 6 bases and J lost 6; bases outside the gene matches: 9. Per the germline V gene, CDR1 is LNHDA and CDR2 is SQIVND (reference sequence). Here immunoSEQ multiplex PCR was the method, and the copy in TCRdb shows in-frame clones only, minus some. The sample lists about 120,000 clones; around 88% were seen once. In this sample, this clone turned up once. The sequence came from an adult in good health. V gene TRBV19 combines with J gene TRBJ2-5; 11 positions agree with TRBD2. Specimen: peripheral blood, collected on day 0 of AZD1222 vaccination. The CDR3 here is CASRPLAGGLKTQYF. For the CDR3, the DNA is TGTGCCAGTAGACCCTTAGCGGGGGGGCTGAAGACCCAGTACTTC.